The 22 T cell receptor beta chains below come from one sample, sequenced in a study of blood T cell repertoires in COVID-19. Clones were read by immunoSEQ multiplex PCR, and TCRdb kept only the in-frame ones, dropping some. The sample contains approximately 150,000 clones, 80% to 90% of which appear only once. The sequencing input was peripheral blood. Source of these receptors: a woman in her sixties who had recovered from COVID-19.

The rearrangement uses TRBV3-1 (or the pseudogene TRBV3-2) and TRBJ2-5; D not certain. CDR1 LGHDT and CDR2 YNNKEL come from the germline V gene (reference sequence). The CDR3 is 13 residues long. Trimming pared 0 bases from V and 5 bases from J, leaving 7 bases between. This CDR3 is CASSQDIRETQYF. Written as DNA, the CDR3 is TGTGCCAGCAGCCAAGATATCCGGGAGACCCAGTACTTC.

The V and J genes are TRBV5-1 and TRBJ2-2; a possible D gene is TRBD2 (5 bases). CDR3 length equals 16 residues. Germline lookup yields CDR1 SGHRS and CDR2 YFSETQ. The V gene lost 0 bases and the J gene lost 7 bases, with 16 bases spanning the gap. The CDR3 DNA sequence: TGCGCCAGCAGCTTGGTCGAAACGGGATCTAGCGGGGAGCTGTTTTTT. Translation gives CASSLVETGSSGELFF. Drawing the rest from reference TRBV5-1 and TRBJ2-2, the complete variable domain is KAGVTQTPRYLIKTRGQQVTLSCSPISGHRSVSWYQQTPGQGLQFLFEYFSETQRNKGNFPGRFSGRQFSNSRSEMNVSTLELGDSALYLCASSLVETGSSGELFFGEGSRLTVL.

V is TRBV18 and J is TRBJ1-5; 8 bases are a match to TRBD1. Germline V CDR1 and CDR2: KGHSH, LQKENI. The V segment lost 2 bases and the J segment 4 bases; nucleotides outside the gene matches: 1. The CDR3 sequence is 14 residues long. CDR3 sequence: CASSPGTGNQPQHF. CDR3 sequence (DNA): TGTGCCAGCTCACCAGGGACAGGAAATCAGCCCCAGCATTTT.

For this clone: Additional DNA sequences in this sample encode the identical CDR3. The chain joins TRBV19 to TRBJ1-2; D perhaps matches TRBD1 (5 bases). The CDR3 spans 13 residues. The germline CDR1 and CDR2 sequences are LNHDA and SQIVND (reference sequence). V shed 3 bases and J shed 4 bases, with 9 bases lying between them. The CDR3 sequence is CASSMARGYGYTF. DNA of the CDR3: TGTGCCAGTAGTATGGCTAGGGGCTATGGCTACACCTTC.

This chain uses TRBV27 with TRBJ2-1; unclear D gene. Germline lookup yields CDR1 MNHEY and CDR2 SMNVEV (reference sequence). This CDR3 has 14 residues. The ends were cut back, 6 bases at V and 0 bases at J, with 9 bases in the middle. CDR3 protein: CASSPGSSYNEQFF. CDR3 DNA sequence: TGTGCCAGCAGCCCGGGTAGCTCCTACAATGAGCAGTTCTTC.

This chain uses TRBV4-1 with TRBJ2-3; perhaps TRBD1 as D (5 bases). Deletions cut 4 bases from V and 4 bases from J, with 18 bases between. The CDR3 extends over 16 amino acids. From germline, CDR1 is MGHRA and CDR2 YSYEKL. CDR3 amino acids: CASSPKLFRQPDTQYF. The CDR3 nucleotides are TGCGCCAGCAGCCCAAAGCTTTTCCGACAGCCAGATACGCAGTATTTT.

The chain's CDR3 is CASSLPSVHGELFF. The CDR3 region has the DNA TGTGCCAGCAGTCTACCGTCGGTCCACGGGGAGCTGTTTTTT. The V gene is TRBV6-5, the J gene TRBJ2-2; unclear D gene. Germline V gene lookup returns CDR1 MNHEY and CDR2 SVGAGI. Trimming pared 5 bases from V and 7 bases from J, leaving 14 bases between. This CDR3 spans 14 amino acids.

The V and J genes are TRBV12-3 or TRBV12-4 and TRBJ2-7; D is ambiguous. The CDR3 runs to 13 residues. Trimming removed 1 base at V and 3 bases at J, with 7 bases between. CDR3 sequence reads: CASSLEAVYEQYF. The CDR3 nucleotides read TGTGCCAGCAGTTTAGAGGCGGTCTACGAGCAGTACTTC.

The rearrangement uses TRBV7-9 and TRBJ2-7; TRBD2 agrees at 9 bases. Germline V gene data show CDR1 as SEHNR and CDR2 as FQNEAQ (reference sequence). After removal of 4 bases from V and 4 bases from J, the junction contained 5 bases not matched to a gene. This CDR3 comprises 14 residues. CDR3 in amino acids: CASSSISGGYEQYF. The CDR3, as DNA: TGTGCCAGCAGCTCCATTAGCGGGGGTTACGAGCAGTACTTC.

This chain links TRBV6-2 or TRBV6-3 with TRBJ2-3; 10 positions agree with TRBD2. Germline V gives CDR1 MNHEY, CDR2 SVGEGT. J was trimmed by 6 bases and V by 5 bases; bases with no gene match: 11. CDR3 length: 16 residues. The CDR3 sequence is CASSPYSPTSGDTQYF. The CDR3 DNA reads as TGTGCCAGCAGTCCCTACTCTCCGACTAGCGGGGATACGCAGTATTTT.

CDR3 bases: TGTGCCAGCAGCTCCCACGGTCAGGCAATACAAGAGACCCAGTACTTC. Amino acid sequence: CASSSHGQAIQETQYF. This chain uses TRBV11-2 with TRBJ2-5; D is uncertain. CDR3 size: 16 residues. The V end was cut by 4 bases, the J end by 2 bases, with 17 bases between. Germline V CDR1 and CDR2: SGHAT, FQNNGV. The whole variable domain, filled in from reference TRBV11-2 and TRBJ2-5, reads EAGVAQSPRYKIIEKRQSVAFWCNPISGHATLYWYQQILGQGPKLLIQFQNNGVVDDSQLPKDRFSAERLKGVDSTLKIQPAKLEDSAVYLCASSSHGQAIQETQYFGPGTRLLVL.

In this sample, this clone turned up once. The same CDR3 arises from other DNA sequences in this sample as well. This chain uses TRBV6-5 with TRBJ1-4, with D possibly matching TRBD1 (5 bases). Trimming cost V 9 bases and J 3 bases, with 11 bases left between them. Germline loops: CDR1 MNHEY, CDR2 SVGAGI. This CDR3 has 13 amino acids. In DNA form, the CDR3 reads TGTGCCAGTAAGACAGCCCCTAATGAAAAACTGTTTTTT. It codes for CASKTAPNEKLFF.

The rearrangement joins TRBV27 to TRBJ1-2, with a weak D call TRBD1 (6 bases). V lost 7 bases to trimming and J lost 4 bases, with 16 bases between them. The CDR3 loop spans 14 amino acids. Germline loops: CDR1 MNHEY, CDR2 SMNVEV (reference sequence). The CDR3 reads CASTSDRLGYGYTF. The CDR3, as DNA: TGTGCCAGCACTTCCGACAGGCTTGGCTATGGCTACACCTTC.

This clone has just a few counts. The chain has TRBV7-8 and TRBJ2-2; 9 positions agree with TRBD1. Germline CDR1 reads SGHVS; CDR2 reads FQNEAQ. The CDR3 consists of 14 residues. CDR3 nucleotides: TGTGCTTCGCAGGGACAGGGCGCGATCGGGGAGCTGTTTTTT. Translating it yields CASQGQGAIGELFF.

This clone has a handful of counts. The chain combines TRBV4-3 with TRBJ2-1; 7 bases agree with TRBD1. Germline loops: CDR1 LGHNA, CDR2 YSLEER. The CDR3 contains 16 residues. Trimming cost V 4 bases and J 4 bases; bases outside gene matches: 10. As DNA, the CDR3 is TGCGCCAGCAGCCGAACGGGACAGCAACTTTACAATGAGCAGTTCTTC. It is translated as CASSRTGQQLYNEQFF.

The chain links TRBV24-1 to TRBJ2-5; 10 nucleotides match TRBD1. There are 17 residues in the CDR3. Germline CDR1 reads KGHDR; CDR2 reads SFDVKD. V lost 0 bases to trimming and J lost 3 bases; unmatched junction nucleotides: 6. CDR3 in DNA: TGTGCCACCAGTGATTTGCCCGTGACAGGGGGCAAAGAGACCCAGTACTTC. This translates into CATSDLPVTGGKETQYF.

The V call is TRBV3-1 (or the pseudogene TRBV3-2), the J call TRBJ1-3; D possibly corresponds to TRBD1 (5 bases). V dropped 0 bases and J dropped 5 bases, with 11 bases sitting between them. The CDR3 totals 15 residues. Germline CDR1 and CDR2: LGHDT and YNNKEL (reference sequence). CDR3 sequence reads: CASSQDDRQRNTIYF. CDR3 in DNA: TGTGCCAGCAGCCAAGATGATCGACAGAGAAACACCATATATTTT.

This chain joins TRBV4-1 and TRBJ2-2, with a possible D match to TRBD1 (7 bases). This CDR3 contains 16 residues. Trimming removed 0 bases at V and 9 bases at J, with 17 bases between. CDR1 is MGHRA and CDR2 is YSYEKL in the germline V gene. CDR3 amino acids: CASSQDPEGAVWELFF. CDR3 bases: TGCGCCAGCAGCCAAGATCCGGAGGGGGCAGTCTGGGAGCTGTTTTTT.

Concerning this clone itself: The same CDR3 is also encoded by other DNA sequences in this sample. V and J are TRBV6-5 and TRBJ1-2; 7 bases fit TRBD1. Germline V CDR1 and CDR2: MNHEY, SVGAGI. CDR3 length: 12 amino acids. V gave up 6 bases and J gave up 8 bases; unmatched junction bases: 6. In DNA, the CDR3 is TGTGCCAGCAGCGACAGGGTTGGCGGCTACACCTTC. Residues: CASSDRVGGYTF.

The J gene is TRBJ1-2, the V gene TRBV19; D is undetermined. Trimming stripped 3 bases from V and 1 base from J, with 9 bases between. There are 14 residues in the CDR3. Germline V lookup: CDR1 LNHDA, CDR2 SQIVND (reference sequence). The CDR3 loop is CASSIILHNYGYTF. CDR3 DNA sequence: TGTGCCAGTAGTATTATTTTACATAACTATGGCTACACCTTC.

This chain joins TRBV5-1 and TRBJ1-2, with TRBD1 as a possible D gene (6 bases). Germline V gene data show CDR1 as SGHRS and CDR2 as YFSETQ. Trimming removed 0 bases at V and 3 bases at J, with 9 bases between. The CDR3 has 14 amino acids. CDR3 sequence: CASSLGTVDYGYTF. In DNA, the CDR3 is TGCGCCAGCAGCTTGGGGACAGTAGACTATGGCTACACCTTC.

This clone has more than one count but fewer than ten. This chain links TRBV2 with TRBJ2-2; 9 bases are shared with TRBD1. V lost 2 bases and J lost 1; bases outside the gene matches: 2. The CDR3 is made up of 16 amino acids. Looked up from germline, CDR1 is SNHLY and CDR2 is FYNNEI. Here the CDR3 reads CASSERGQGNTGELFF. The CDR3 DNA reads as TGTGCCAGCAGTGAAAGGGGACAGGGGAACACCGGGGAGCTGTTTTTT.